The T cell receptor (beta chain) under discussion was sequenced for a study of beta chain features in type 1 diabetes. Study-wide points: Moderate yet significant TCRB CDR3 shortening was seen in Type 1 diabetes patients in all four CD4+ subsets.

The sample holds a few counts of this clone. Its antigen remains unidentified. Trimming removed 1 base from V and 10 bases from J, with 10 bases in between. Germline CDR1 DFQATT, CDR2 SNEGSKA (reference sequence). The CDR3 loop spans 11 amino acids. The whole isolated RNA underwent reverse transcription, so sequencing captured expressed TCRB transcripts. Sequencing was performed with immunoSEQ multiplex PCR; in TCRdb, only in-frame clones are kept and a portion is missing. The data show roughly 280,000 clones, about 24% seen once. The chain joins TRBV20-1 to TRBJ1-1, with D perhaps TRBD1 (5 bases). Sequencing was done on a sample of naive CD4+ T cells from blood. The TCR was taken from a woman under 40 with type 1 diabetes. In nucleotides, the CDR3 is TGCAGTGCTAGAGCGGGGGGATTAGCTTTCTTT. Its translation: CSARAGGLAFF.